Listed here are 21 T cell receptor beta chains from one sample, sequenced in a study of graft-versus-host responses after intestinal transplantation. Libraries were prepared by immunoSEQ multiplex PCR; TCRdb keeps only in-frame clonotypes and omits some of them. The table includes about 97,000 clones, approximately 92% detected once. This material consisted of PBMCs, taken 450 to 480 days after intestinal transplant. The origin of the receptors is a human patient who received an intestinal transplant, so some T cells may come from the graft donor.

To note about this clone: Other DNA variants within this sample encode the same CDR3. The chain joins TRBV2 to TRBJ1-6; 8 nucleotides align to TRBD1. CDR3 length: 15 amino acids. The junction had 8 bases not matched to a gene; V was cut back by 0 bases and J by 13 bases. Germline V gene lookup returns CDR1 SNHLY and CDR2 FYNNEI. The CDR3 is CASSEARQGRSPLHF. The CDR3 DNA reads as TGTGCCAGCAGTGAAGCGAGACAGGGGAGATCGCCCCTCCACTTT. Combining the CDR3 with reference TRBV2 and TRBJ1-6 gives the whole variable domain EPEVTQTPSHQVTQMGQEVILRCVPISNHLYFYWYRQILGQKVEFLVSFYNNEISEKSEIFDDQFSVERPDGSNFTLKIRSTKLEDSAMYFCASSEARQGRSPLHFGNGTRLTVT.

V gene TRBV2 combines with J gene TRBJ1-5; D is unclear. The ends were cut back, 7 bases at V and 6 bases at J, with 10 bases in the middle. The CDR3 extends over 12 amino acids. Germline lookup yields CDR1 SNHLY and CDR2 FYNNEI. The CDR3 bases are TGTGCCAGCACGTCGGGAGGTCAGCCCCAGCATTTT. It is translated as CASTSGGQPQHF.

The rearrangement uses TRBV6-5 and TRBJ1-1; a weak D match, TRBD1 (5 bases). Germline V lookup: CDR1 MNHEY, CDR2 SVGAGI. The germline V and J ends were trimmed by 6 bases and 2 bases, with 7 bases remaining between them. This CDR3 is built from 12 residues. DNA for the CDR3: TGTGCCAGCAGGCAGGGTAACACTGAAGCTTTCTTT. It encodes CASRQGNTEAFF.

The chain recombines TRBV6-5 with TRBJ2-2, with a weak D call TRBD2 (5 bases). Trimming took off 0 bases at V and 4 bases at J, with 9 bases between the two ends. Germline V gene sequence: CDR1 MNHEY, CDR2 SVGAGI. The length of the CDR3 is 15 residues. The CDR3 nucleotides are TGTGCCAGCAGTTACTCGGAGGCAGTCACCGGGGAGCTGTTTTTT. Translating it yields CASSYSEAVTGELFF.

The chain uses TRBV11-2 and TRBJ2-2; perhaps D is TRBD1 or TRBD2 (6 bases each). Germline assignment: CDR1 SGHAT and CDR2 FQNNGV. The CDR3 is made up of 15 amino acids. V shed 2 bases and J shed 9 bases, with 16 bases lying between them. CDR3 in amino acids: CASSLRGPPSRELFF. The CDR3 DNA reads as TGTGCCAGCAGCTTACGGGGGCCGCCCTCCCGGGAGCTGTTTTTT.

V gene TRBV5-1 combines with J gene TRBJ2-1; 13 bases map to TRBD2. CDR3 length equals 16 residues. J lost 9 bases, V lost 4 bases, and 10 bases had no gene match. Per the germline V gene, CDR1 is SGHRS and CDR2 is YFSETQ. CDR3: CASSVETSGGLGEQFF. The CDR3 DNA reads as TGCGCCAGCAGCGTGGAGACTAGCGGGGGGCTCGGTGAGCAGTTCTTC.

About this clone itself: Other nucleotide sequences in the sample specify the same CDR3. This chain joins TRBV4-1 and TRBJ1-5; perhaps TRBD1 as D (6 bases). The CDR3 has 14 amino acids. V was clipped by 5 bases and J by 5 bases, with 13 bases between them. Germline V gene sequence: CDR1 MGHRA, CDR2 YSYEKL. The CDR3 DNA sequence: TGCGCCAGCAGCTCTAGACAGGAGGATCAGCCCCAGCATTTT. Translation gives CASSSRQEDQPQHF.

Only one count was recorded for this clone. The chain couples TRBV10-3 to TRBJ2-7; no firm D call. The CDR3 consists of 13 residues. Germline V CDR1 and CDR2: ENHRY, SYGVKD. Trimming cost V 3 bases and J 0 bases, with 6 bases left between them. CDR3 region: CAISENPSYEQYF. CDR3 DNA: TGTGCCATCAGTGAAAACCCCTCCTACGAGCAGTACTTC.

The chain combines TRBV2 with TRBJ1-2, with a tentative D call TRBD1 (5 bases). CDR3 length: 13 amino acids. Germline V gene data show CDR1 as SNHLY and CDR2 as FYNNEI. V was shortened by 8 bases and J by 4 bases, with 14 bases between the two germline ends. The CDR3 bases are TGTGCCAGCCGGGACGGGGCCCTCTATGGCTACACCTTC. It yields the protein CASRDGALYGYTF.

V and J are TRBV11-2 and TRBJ1-2; D unresolved. The CDR3 covers 17 residues. CDR1 SGHAT and CDR2 FQNNGV come from the germline V gene. Trimming removed 0 bases from V and 4 bases from J, with 18 bases in between. CDR3 in amino acids: CASSLERASRKTYGYTF. As DNA, the CDR3 is TGTGCCAGCAGCTTAGAAAGAGCAAGCAGAAAGACCTATGGCTACACCTTC.

This rearrangement joins TRBV6-1 to TRBJ1-2; D may be TRBD1 (6 bases). The V gene lost 5 bases and the J gene lost 0 bases, with 13 bases spanning the gap. There are 15 residues in the CDR3. The germline V gene encodes CDR1 MNHNS and CDR2 SASEGT. CDR3 coding DNA: TGTGCCAGCAGTAACCAACAGGGATCTAACTATGGCTACACCTTC. Amino acids: CASSNQQGSNYGYTF.

This clone was found once. This chain joins TRBV4-1 and TRBJ1-1, with a tentative D call TRBD1 (5 bases). This CDR3 spans 14 amino acids. Germline V gene lookup returns CDR1 MGHRA and CDR2 YSYEKL. V was trimmed by 0 bases and J by 3 bases, leaving 8 bases between them. The CDR3 region is CASSQEFRDTEAFF. CDR3 in DNA: TGCGCCAGCAGCCAAGAGTTCAGGGACACTGAAGCTTTCTTT.

The rearrangement uses TRBV7-8 and TRBJ2-3, with D perhaps TRBD1 or TRBD2 (5 bases each). CDR3 length: 16 residues. Germline loops: CDR1 SGHVS, CDR2 FQNEAQ. V lost 5 bases and J 0 bases, leaving 15 bases between the germline ends. The CDR3 sequence is CASSIPGPTSTDTQYF. As DNA, the CDR3 is TGTGCCAGCAGCATCCCGGGACCCACCAGCACAGATACGCAGTATTTT.

V usage is TRBV7-9 and J usage is TRBJ1-1; no clear D gene. V was clipped by 1 base and J by 10 bases, with 10 bases between them. Looked up from germline, CDR1 is SEHNR and CDR2 is FQNEAQ (reference sequence). CDR3 size: 12 residues. CDR3: CASSLDHSRAFF. The CDR3, as DNA: TGTGCCAGCAGCTTAGACCACTCCCGAGCTTTCTTT.

This chain joins TRBV12-1 and TRBJ2-6; the D call TRBD2 from the table was never checked on the DNA. TRBV12-1 is noted as a pseudogene. The CDR3 sequence is 19 residues long. In nucleotides, the CDR3 is TGTGCCAGCAGCCCCTGCCCTTGGCAGCCCGGGTGGGGGGCCAACGTCCTGACTTTC. It is translated as CASSPCPWQPGWGANVLTF.

This clone was recorded only once. The rearrangement uses TRBV7-9 and TRBJ1-1; D perhaps matches TRBD1 (5 bases). CDR3 length equals 10 residues. V was trimmed by 8 bases and J by 14 bases, leaving 15 bases between them. Germline V gene lookup returns CDR1 SEHNR and CDR2 FQNEAQ (reference sequence). DNA of the CDR3: TGTGCCAGCCGAGGGGCTAATGACTTCTTT. As protein: CASRGANDFF.

The V call is TRBV5-1, the J call TRBJ1-1; possibly TRBD1 for D (5 bases). Trimming left V 6 bases short and J 1 base short, with 16 bases between. The CDR3 is 15 amino acids. The germline V gene encodes CDR1 SGHRS and CDR2 YFSETQ. CDR3 loop: CASMRGSIGNTEAFF. The CDR3, as DNA: TGCGCCAGCATGAGGGGTTCTATCGGGAACACTGAAGCTTTCTTT.

The chain uses TRBV6-1 and TRBJ1-1; D remains ambiguous. This CDR3 comprises 11 residues. Trimming stripped 2 bases from V and 8 bases from J, with 6 bases between. The V gene's germline CDR1 is MNHNS and CDR2 SASEGT. The CDR3 DNA is TGTGCCAGCAGTGAATGGGCAGAAGCTTTCTTT. Protein: CASSEWAEAFF.

CDR3 DNA sequence: TGTGCCAGCAGTGAGCGGGTCGACAGGCGAGGTAGCACAGATACGCAGTATTTT. Translated, it gives CASSERVDRRGSTDTQYF. The genes are TRBV2 and TRBJ2-3; maybe TRBD1 (6 bases). Germline CDR1 is SNHLY and CDR2 is FYNNEI. This CDR3 is built from 18 residues. V was shortened by 3 bases and J by 0 bases, with 19 bases between the two germline ends.

The genes are TRBV4-1 and TRBJ2-6, with D possibly being TRBD1 (5 bases). The CDR3 contains 15 residues. Trimming removed 4 bases from V and 2 bases from J, with 9 bases in between. CDR1 and CDR2 (germline): MGHRA, YSYEKL. The CDR3 sequence is CASSPKGTGANVLTF. The CDR3 DNA sequence: TGCGCCAGCAGCCCAAAGGGGACTGGGGCCAACGTCCTGACTTTC.

The chain recombines TRBV10-1 with TRBJ2-3; tentative D call: TRBD1 (6 bases). The CDR3 spans 17 residues. Germline-derived CDR1 and CDR2 are WNHNN and SYGVQD (reference sequence). Trimming took off 4 bases at V and 4 bases at J, with 21 bases between the two ends. CDR3 residues: CASSGRTGKEGADTQYF. The CDR3 DNA reads as TGCGCCAGCAGTGGGAGAACAGGGAAGGAAGGGGCAGATACGCAGTATTTT.